The 13 T cell receptor beta chains presented below share a single source sample, sequenced in a study of CD8 T cells in Susac syndrome (dated by TCRdb to between 2018 and 2020). To prepare the library, the immunoSEQ multiplex PCR assay was applied. RNA was extracted with the RNeasy kit and 0.5 to 1 ug was reverse transcribed using random hexamers. Using fastp trimming at Q25 and MiXCR clonotype assembly, TCRdb reanalyzed the public sequencing data and kept in-frame beta chains. All rows with the same CDR3 protein become a single entry with the most common DNA and genes. This sample is represented by 55,000 to 85,000 distinct CDR3 sequences; roughly 95% of them were singletons. The biggest ten clones account for 0.085% to 0.14% of the sample. Source material: CD4+ T cells from PBMCs. These receptors were obtained from a human donor with multiple sclerosis.

CDR3 coding DNA: TGCGCCAGCAGTCAACTAGCGGGACCTAGCACAGATACGCAGTATTTT. The encoded protein is CASSQLAGPSTDTQYF. This chain uses TRBV23-1 with TRBJ2-3; 9 nucleotides line up with TRBD2. TRBV23-1 is an ORF, and what it does is uncertain. The V gene end was trimmed by 2 bases and the J gene end by 0 bases; junction bases not matched to a gene: 3. The CDR3 covers 16 residues.

This sequence joins TRBV5-1 and TRBJ2-1; 7 bases are shared with TRBD2. Germline V gene sequence: CDR1 SGHRS, CDR2 YFSETQ. The trim removed 0 bases at V and 8 bases at J, leaving 11 bases unmatched. CDR3 length equals 16 residues. The CDR3 here is CASSLETGGEIDEQFF. The CDR3 bases are TGCGCCAGCAGCTTGGAAACGGGGGGTGAGATCGATGAGCAGTTCTTC.

The rearrangement joins TRBV28 to TRBJ1-5, with TRBD1 identical over 7 bases. The CDR3 consists of 17 residues. Germline CDR1 MDHEN, CDR2 SYDVKM. With V trimmed by 6 bases and J by 0 bases, 11 bases remained unmatched. CDR3 coding DNA: TGTGCCAGCAGGGACCGGGACAGAAGTTATAGCAATCAGCCCCAGCATTTT. It codes for CASRDRDRSYSNQPQHF.

The chain is built from TRBV7-2 and TRBJ1-1; D remains unclear. In germline, CDR1 is SGHTA, CDR2 FQGNSA. Trimming pared 5 bases from V and 6 bases from J, leaving 22 bases between. CDR3 length: 16 amino acids. The CDR3 DNA reads as TGTGCCAGCAGCCTCTCGATGCGGCCCGGTGGACCTGAAGCTTTCTTT. This sequence encodes CASSLSMRPGGPEAFF.

The chain is built from TRBV30 and TRBJ2-2; D is tentatively TRBD1 or TRBD2 (5 bases each). Trimming took off 1 base at V and 0 bases at J, with 12 bases between the two ends. Germline assignment: CDR1 GTSNPN and CDR2 SVGIG (reference sequence). The CDR3 length is 16 residues. The CDR3 loop reads CAWSGGWQTNTGELFF. The CDR3 DNA follows: TGTGCCTGGAGTGGGGGGTGGCAAACGAACACCGGGGAGCTGTTTTTT.

CDR3 loop: CSAAPGQGAYEQYF. The CDR3, as DNA: TGCAGTGCTGCTCCCGGCCAGGGGGCCTACGAGCAGTACTTC. This chain connects TRBV20-1 to TRBJ2-7, with TRBD1 matching 7 bases. Germline V gives CDR1 DFQATT, CDR2 SNEGSKA (reference sequence). This CDR3 spans 14 amino acids. The V and J ends lost 5 bases and 2 bases, in that order; junction bases with no gene match: 9.

This chain joins TRBV19 and TRBJ2-1, with a tentative D call TRBD2 (5 bases). The V gene's germline CDR1 is LNHDA and CDR2 SQIVND (reference sequence). Trimming removed 10 bases from V and 1 base from J, with 8 bases in between. This CDR3 is 12 amino acids long. CDR3 region: CATRGSYNEQFF. CDR3 DNA: TGTGCCACTCGGGGATCCTACAATGAGCAGTTCTTC.

This chain joins TRBV27 and TRBJ1-6; TRBD1 might be the D (5 bases). Germline lookup yields CDR1 MNHEY and CDR2 SMNVEV (reference sequence). Trimming took off 2 bases at V and 7 bases at J, with 12 bases between the two ends. The CDR3 totals 15 residues. CDR3 residues: CASSLEWGRNSPLHF. The CDR3 DNA follows: TGTGCCAGCAGTTTAGAATGGGGACGGAATTCACCCCTCCACTTT.

The chain uses TRBV7-2 and TRBJ2-1, with 10 bases that match TRBD2. This CDR3 comprises 18 residues. V was pared by 4 bases and J by 6 bases, with 15 bases of the junction left unmatched. CDR1 SGHTA and CDR2 FQGNSA come from the germline V gene. The chain's CDR3 is CASSSPGAGGLKVNEQFF. CDR3 in DNA: TGTGCCAGCAGCTCCCCCGGAGCGGGGGGGCTGAAAGTCAATGAGCAGTTCTTC.

Here the CDR3 DNA reads TGCAGTGCCCGAACCGAGACAGGGTTTCGTACAGATACGCAGTATTTT. This encodes CSARTETGFRTDTQYF. The chain links TRBV20-1 to TRBJ2-3; 7 nucleotides match TRBD1. CDR3 length equals 16 residues. Germline V gene sequence: CDR1 DFQATT, CDR2 SNEGSKA (reference sequence). V shed 6 bases, J shed 3 bases, and the junction held 15 bases outside the gene matches.

This sequence joins TRBV5-1 and TRBJ1-4, with D tentatively TRBD1 (6 bases). V dropped 2 bases and J dropped 6 bases, with 14 bases sitting between them. This CDR3 contains 15 residues. The germline V gene encodes CDR1 SGHRS and CDR2 YFSETQ. CDR3 residues: CASSLGGARDEKLFF. The CDR3 DNA reads TGCGCCAGCAGCTTAGGGGGAGCACGGGATGAAAAACTGTTTTTT.

This clonotype was counted a single time. The chain joins TRBV28 to TRBJ2-1; 10 bases are a match to TRBD2. The CDR3 covers 15 residues. Per the germline V gene, CDR1 is MDHEN and CDR2 is SYDVKM. V shed 5 bases and J 4 bases; nucleotides not matched to a gene: 5. The CDR3 DNA is TGTGCCAGCAGTACTCTAGCGGGGGCGTACAATGAGCAGTTCTTC. Protein product: CASSTLAGAYNEQFF.

This clonotype was found a few times. The chain carries TRBV7-2 and TRBJ2-7, with 13 bases fitting TRBD2. Germline assignment: CDR1 SGHTA and CDR2 FQGNSA. V gave up 6 bases and J gave up 10 bases; unmatched junction bases: 9. The CDR3 is 14 amino acids. Here the CDR3 reads CASSSGTSGVNQYF. As DNA, the CDR3 is TGTGCCAGCAGTTCCGGGACTAGCGGGGTTAATCAGTACTTC.